These T cell receptor beta chains were read from a single sample in a study of sequential checkpoint blockade in melanoma. Sequencing used immunoSEQ multiplex PCR; TCRdb keeps in-frame clones, though not all of them. The table shows approximately 26,000 clones, with 60% to 80% occurring only once. The input for sequencing was CD8+ T cells sorted from blood (inferred from file names), taken from a patient given nivolumab and ipilimumab in sequence. The receptors shown here come from a human donor with melanoma. CDR3s include the opening cysteine and the closing phenylalanine or tryptophan. Fields, in order: CDR3 DNA, CDR3 protein, clone size, D gene, J gene, V gene. The D gene is left open where the match is weak. The size field is filled for only some rows; it gives once, few, many or a size class.

DNA: TGTGCCAGCAGCGCATTCGGAGGGTTCGACACCGGGGAGCTGTTTTTT; CDR3: CASSAFGGFDTGELFF; size: -; D: -; J: TRBJ2-2; V: TRBV9
DNA: TGTGCCAGCAGGCCCGACCCGACAGACAGAGGTACGCAGTATTTT; CDR3: CASRPDPTDRGTQYF; size: -; D: -; J: TRBJ2-3; V: TRBV27
DNA: TGTGCCAGCAGCCCGGACAGGGGCAGGGAGACCCAGTACTTC; CDR3: CASSPDRGRETQYF; size: -; D: TRBD1; J: TRBJ2-5; V: TRBV28
DNA: TGTGCCGTGACTGAGAAAGCTTTCTTT; CDR3: CAVTEKAFF; size: once; D: -; J: TRBJ1-1; V: TRBV30
DNA: TGTGCCAGCAGTCCTAGTTACAATGAGCAGTTCTTC; CDR3: CASSPSYNEQFF; size: -; D: -; J: TRBJ2-1; V: TRBV6-1
DNA: TGCGCCAGCAGCCCGCAGGGGATCAATGAAGCTTTCTTT; CDR3: CASSPQGINEAFF; size: -; D: -; J: TRBJ1-1; V: TRBV4-3
DNA: TGCGCCAGCAGTGAGGGGCGTGGGTATCAGCCCCAGCATTTT; CDR3: CASSEGRGYQPQHF; size: few; D: -; J: TRBJ1-5; V: TRBV10-2
DNA: TGTGCCAGCCAACTAGCGGGACTATTCTACGAGCAGTACTTC; CDR3: CASQLAGLFYEQYF; size: -; D: TRBD2; J: TRBJ2-7; V: TRBV28
DNA: TGTGCCAGCTCACCAATTGGACATCCTGGCTACACCTTC; CDR3: CASSPIGHPGYTF; size: -; D: -; J: TRBJ1-2; V: TRBV18
DNA: TGTGCCAGCAGAACCACAGTTATCGAAGGAAACACCATATATTTT; CDR3: CASRTTVIEGNTIYF; size: -; D: -; J: TRBJ1-3; V: TRBV13
DNA: TGCAGCGTTGCCCCTAGCGGACACACAGATACGCAGTATTTT; CDR3: CSVAPSGHTDTQYF; size: -; D: TRBD2; J: TRBJ2-3; V: TRBV29-1
DNA: TGTGCCAGCAGCGTCCGGGACAGAGATAATTCACCCCTCCACTTT; CDR3: CASSVRDRDNSPLHF; size: few; D: TRBD1; J: TRBJ1-6; V: TRBV9
DNA: TGCGCCAGCAGCCTCCGGACAGGCTCCTACGAGCAGTACTTC; CDR3: CASSLRTGSYEQYF; size: once; D: TRBD1; J: TRBJ2-7; V: TRBV4-3
DNA: TGTGCCAGCAGTTACCTGGGGGGAACCTCCTACAATGAGCAGTTCTTC; CDR3: CASSYLGGTSYNEQFF; size: once; D: -; J: TRBJ2-1; V: TRBV6-5
DNA: TGTGCCAGCAGCTTGGGGACTCACGAGCAGTACTTC; CDR3: CASSLGTHEQYF; size: -; D: -; J: TRBJ2-7; V: TRBV5-6
DNA: TGTGCCTCGGAGACGACAGGGTATACCGGGGAGCTGTTTTTT; CDR3: CASETTGYTGELFF; size: -; D: TRBD1; J: TRBJ2-2; V: TRBV19
DNA: TGCGCCAGCAGCCAAGGGGGACAGGGCAATCAGCCCCAGCATTTT; CDR3: CASSQGGQGNQPQHF; size: -; D: TRBD1; J: TRBJ1-5; V: TRBV4-1
DNA: TGTGCCAGCAGTCCCGGGCCCCTAGCTGAGACCCAGTACTTC; CDR3: CASSPGPLAETQYF; size: -; D: -; J: TRBJ2-5; V: TRBV27
DNA: TGTGCCAGCAGCTTAGCCAAATCTTCACCCCTCCACTTT; CDR3: CASSLAKSSPLHF; size: few; D: -; J: TRBJ1-6; V: TRBV7-8
DNA: TGTGCCAGTAGTAGGAGGACAGCCTACCTCAATGAGCAGTTCTTC; CDR3: CASSRRTAYLNEQFF; size: -; D: -; J: TRBJ2-1; V: TRBV19
DNA: TGTGCCAGCAGTGACTCTTCAGGGGCGATGGCTGGAAACACCATATATTTT; CDR3: CASSDSSGAMAGNTIYF; size: -; D: -; J: TRBJ1-3; V: TRBV6-4
DNA: TGTGCCAGTAGTATAGATCGGGAAGGCCGATTAGCCAAAAACATTCAGTACTTC; CDR3: CASSIDREGRLAKNIQYF; size: once; D: -; J: TRBJ2-4; V: TRBV19
DNA: TGTGCCAGCAGCCCCCGGGGGTCCCAGAGCTCCTACAATGAGCAGTTCTTC; CDR3: CASSPRGSQSSYNEQFF; size: -; D: -; J: TRBJ2-1; V: TRBV9
DNA: TGTGCCAGCAGTTTAACCCAGGGCTACGGGAGTGGGGACGGGGAGCTGTTTTTT; CDR3: CASSLTQGYGSGDGELFF; size: -; D: -; J: TRBJ2-2; V: TRBV7-9
DNA: TGTGCCAGCAGCTCCCCTTCGAGGGGGCGGGTCTACGAGCAGTACTTC; CDR3: CASSSPSRGRVYEQYF; size: -; D: TRBD1; J: TRBJ2-7; V: TRBV7-7
DNA: TGTGCCAGCAGCCTCCTGGGACAGGGGGCTAACGGCTACACCTTC; CDR3: CASSLLGQGANGYTF; size: -; D: TRBD1; J: TRBJ1-2; V: TRBV9
DNA: TGCGCCAGCAGAGATCCCAGAGCCGAGGGTGAGCAGTTCTTC; CDR3: CASRDPRAEGEQFF; size: -; D: -; J: TRBJ2-1; V: TRBV5-1
DNA: TGCGCCAGCAGCCAAGGAGCGTACCAAGAGACCCAGTACTTC; CDR3: CASSQGAYQETQYF; size: once; D: -; J: TRBJ2-5; V: TRBV4-3
DNA: TGTGCCAGCAGCCTACCGGGACAGGGTTTCTACGAGCAGTACTTC; CDR3: CASSLPGQGFYEQYF; size: -; D: TRBD1; J: TRBJ2-7; V: TRBV16
DNA: TGTGCCAGCACGTCCGAGCAGTACTTC; CDR3: CASTSEQYF; size: -; D: -; J: TRBJ2-7; V: TRBV6-4
DNA: TGTGCCAGCAGCCCCGCAGGGGTAGCCAAAAACATTCAGTACTTC; CDR3: CASSPAGVAKNIQYF; size: few; D: -; J: TRBJ2-4; V: TRBV9
DNA: TGTGCCAGCAGCCTTCGGGACTCGATTTACAATGAGCAGTTCTTC; CDR3: CASSLRDSIYNEQFF; size: -; D: -; J: TRBJ2-1; V: TRBV9
DNA: TGCGCCAGCAGCTTGGAGTTGACGACTAGCGGGAGATCGTACGAGCAGTACTTC; CDR3: CASSLELTTSGRSYEQYF; size: -; D: TRBD2; J: TRBJ2-7; V: TRBV5-1
DNA: TGTGCCAGCAGCGAGGACAGGGGGCCTTACTATGGCTACACCTTC; CDR3: CASSEDRGPYYGYTF; size: -; D: TRBD1; J: TRBJ1-2; V: TRBV9
DNA: TGTGCCAGCAGCTCCAGCGGGAGCGGAGGAGACGAGCAGTACTTC; CDR3: CASSSSGSGGDEQYF; size: -; D: TRBD2; J: TRBJ2-7; V: TRBV7-3
DNA: TGTGCCAGCAGTTTGTGGGCAGGGGGCCTCGACTATGGCTACACCTTC; CDR3: CASSLWAGGLDYGYTF; size: -; D: TRBD1; J: TRBJ1-2; V: TRBV27
DNA: TGTGCCAGCAGTTTACGGAGGTCTAGCTCCTACGAGCAGTACTTC; CDR3: CASSLRRSSSYEQYF; size: -; D: -; J: TRBJ2-7; V: TRBV28
DNA: TGTGCCACGACTAGCGGGAGGGCTAATGAGCAGTTCTTC; CDR3: CATTSGRANEQFF; size: -; D: TRBD2; J: TRBJ2-1; V: TRBV28
DNA: TGTGCCAGCAGCCGACCCACGACAGTCTCTACCTACGAGCAGTACTTC; CDR3: CASSRPTTVSTYEQYF; size: -; D: -; J: TRBJ2-7; V: TRBV7-2
DNA: TGTGCCAGCAGGACGGGACTAGCGGGAGAAGTTGAGCAGTTCTTC; CDR3: CASRTGLAGEVEQFF; size: -; D: TRBD2; J: TRBJ2-1; V: TRBV28
DNA: TGTGCCAGCAGCCAAGCCTCAGCGGGAGGGCCTTCAGATACGCAGTATTTT; CDR3: CASSQASAGGPSDTQYF; size: -; D: TRBD2; J: TRBJ2-3; V: TRBV4-2
DNA: TGTGCCAGCAGCCAGGGGACAGGGCCTCTCCAAGAGACCCAGTACTTC; CDR3: CASSQGTGPLQETQYF; size: few; D: TRBD1; J: TRBJ2-5; V: TRBV27
DNA: TGTGCCACCAGCAGAGATAAGGCGGCGGGGGGGATCGAGCAGTACTTC; CDR3: CATSRDKAAGGIEQYF; size: once; D: TRBD2; J: TRBJ2-7; V: TRBV15
DNA: TGTGCCAGCAGCTTCTCAGGGGGATCCACAGATACGCAGTATTTT; CDR3: CASSFSGGSTDTQYF; size: -; D: TRBD1; J: TRBJ2-3; V: TRBV5-5
DNA: TGTGCCAGCTCGGCGAGGATGGACAATGAGCAGTTCTTC; CDR3: CASSARMDNEQFF; size: -; D: -; J: TRBJ2-1; V: TRBV6-5
DNA: TGTGCCAGCGCCGGAGGGGGGGTGGGCACCGGGGAGCTGTTTTTT; CDR3: CASAGGGVGTGELFF; size: -; D: -; J: TRBJ2-2; V: TRBV27
DNA: TGTGCCAGCAGCCGCCAGGGACAGGGCTCGGCCGAGCAGTACTTC; CDR3: CASSRQGQGSAEQYF; size: -; D: -; J: TRBJ2-7; V: TRBV21-1
DNA: TGTGCCAGCAGTGTCGCTGGGGAAGGGGAGGGCGAGCAGTACTTC; CDR3: CASSVAGEGEGEQYF; size: -; D: TRBD2; J: TRBJ2-7; V: TRBV2
DNA: TGCAGCGTAGAGGGACAGAACACTGAAGCTTTCTTT; CDR3: CSVEGQNTEAFF; size: -; D: -; J: TRBJ1-1; V: TRBV29-1
DNA: TGCGCCAGCAGTCCCGCCCGGACAGGACCCTACGAGCAGTACTTC; CDR3: CASSPARTGPYEQYF; size: once; D: TRBD1; J: TRBJ2-7; V: TRBV4-3
DNA: TGCGCCAGCAGCCAAGAAGGGGGCCCTGGCTTGGCCGAGCAGTACTTC; CDR3: CASSQEGGPGLAEQYF; size: -; D: TRBD1; J: TRBJ2-7; V: TRBV4-1
DNA: TGTGCCAGCAGTTTCTGGCAGGGTAATGGCTACACCTTC; CDR3: CASSFWQGNGYTF; size: -; D: -; J: TRBJ1-2; V: TRBV27
DNA: TGTGCCTGGAGTGTACCCGCGGGAGCCCAACGCGAGCAGTACTTC; CDR3: CAWSVPAGAQREQYF; size: -; D: TRBD2; J: TRBJ2-7; V: TRBV30
DNA: TGTGCCAGCAGCCCAGGGAGGGTAGCGGACTATGGCTACACCTTC; CDR3: CASSPGRVADYGYTF; size: once; D: -; J: TRBJ1-2; V: TRBV21-1
DNA: TGCGCCAGCAGCCCAGCGGCGGGTGGCAATCAGCCCCAGCATTTT; CDR3: CASSPAAGGNQPQHF; size: -; D: -; J: TRBJ1-5; V: TRBV4-3
DNA: TGCGCCAGCAGCTTGGTTAGCACCGGGGAGCTGTTTTTT; CDR3: CASSLVSTGELFF; size: -; D: -; J: TRBJ2-2; V: TRBV5-1
DNA: TGTGCCAGCAGCTCCCTCACAGATACGCAGTATTTT; CDR3: CASSSLTDTQYF; size: -; D: -; J: TRBJ2-3; V: TRBV13
DNA: TGTGCCAGTAGTCAGACTAGCGGGCCTTACAATGAGCAGTTCTTC; CDR3: CASSQTSGPYNEQFF; size: -; D: TRBD2; J: TRBJ2-1; V: TRBV19